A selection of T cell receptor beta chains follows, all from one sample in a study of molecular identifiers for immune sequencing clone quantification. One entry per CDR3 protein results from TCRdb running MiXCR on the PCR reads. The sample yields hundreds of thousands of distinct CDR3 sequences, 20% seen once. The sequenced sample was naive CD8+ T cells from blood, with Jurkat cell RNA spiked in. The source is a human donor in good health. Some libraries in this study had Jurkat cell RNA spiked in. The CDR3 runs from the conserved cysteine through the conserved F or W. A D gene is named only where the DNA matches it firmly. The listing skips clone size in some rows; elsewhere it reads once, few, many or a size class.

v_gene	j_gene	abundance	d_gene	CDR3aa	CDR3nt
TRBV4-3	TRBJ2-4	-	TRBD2	CASSQAGRGSKNIQYF	TGCGCCAGCAGCCAAGCAGGGCGGGGGTCCAAAAACATTCAGTACTTC
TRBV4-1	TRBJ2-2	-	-	CASRGRTGELFF	TGCGCCAGCAGGGGGAGGACCGGGGAGCTGTTTTTT
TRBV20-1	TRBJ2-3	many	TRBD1	CSAPRGLVRTDTQYF	TGCAGTGCTCCCAGGGGGCTAGTGCGAACAGATACGCAGTATTTT
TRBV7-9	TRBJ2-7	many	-	CASSSPPGGTGLSREQYF	TGTGCCAGCAGCAGCCCGCCGGGCGGAACAGGGTTGTCGCGAGAGCAGTACTTC
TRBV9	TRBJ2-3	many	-	CASSVEGGTDTQYF	TGTGCCAGCAGCGTAGAAGGGGGCACAGATACGCAGTATTTT
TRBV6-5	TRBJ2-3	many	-	CASSWGRDTQYF	TGTGCCAGCAGCTGGGGCCGAGATACGCAGTATTTT
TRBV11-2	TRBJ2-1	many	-	CASSLMVSSYNEQFF	TGTGCCAGCAGCTTAATGGTAAGCTCCTACAATGAGCAGTTCTTC
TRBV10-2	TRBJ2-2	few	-	CASGPMGNTGELFF	TGCGCCAGCGGACCTATGGGGAACACCGGGGAGCTGTTTTTT
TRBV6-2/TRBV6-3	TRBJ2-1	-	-	CASSLDRNGQFF	TGTGCCAGCAGTTTGGATAGGAATGGGCAGTTCTTC
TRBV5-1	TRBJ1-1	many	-	CASSLVFDSDTEAFF	TGCGCCAGCAGCTTGGTTTTCGACAGTGACACTGAAGCTTTCTTT
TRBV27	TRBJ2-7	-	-	CASSYASGFYEQYF	TGTGCCAGCAGTTACGCTTCAGGGTTCTACGAGCAGTACTTC